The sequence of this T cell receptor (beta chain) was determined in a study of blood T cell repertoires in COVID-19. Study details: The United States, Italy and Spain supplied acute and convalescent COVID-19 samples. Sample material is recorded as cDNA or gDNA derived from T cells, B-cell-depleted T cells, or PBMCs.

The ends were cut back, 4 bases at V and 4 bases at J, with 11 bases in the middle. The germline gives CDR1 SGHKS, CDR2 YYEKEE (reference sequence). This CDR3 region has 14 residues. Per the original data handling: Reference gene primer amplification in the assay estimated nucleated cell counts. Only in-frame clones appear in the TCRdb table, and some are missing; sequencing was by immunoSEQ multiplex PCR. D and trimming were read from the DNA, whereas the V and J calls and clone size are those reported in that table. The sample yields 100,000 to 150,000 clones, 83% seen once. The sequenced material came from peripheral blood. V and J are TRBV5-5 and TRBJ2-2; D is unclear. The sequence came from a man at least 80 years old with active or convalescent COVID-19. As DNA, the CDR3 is TGTGCCAGCAGCCCTCGACATCCCACCGGGGAGCTGTTTTTT. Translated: CASSPRHPTGELFF.